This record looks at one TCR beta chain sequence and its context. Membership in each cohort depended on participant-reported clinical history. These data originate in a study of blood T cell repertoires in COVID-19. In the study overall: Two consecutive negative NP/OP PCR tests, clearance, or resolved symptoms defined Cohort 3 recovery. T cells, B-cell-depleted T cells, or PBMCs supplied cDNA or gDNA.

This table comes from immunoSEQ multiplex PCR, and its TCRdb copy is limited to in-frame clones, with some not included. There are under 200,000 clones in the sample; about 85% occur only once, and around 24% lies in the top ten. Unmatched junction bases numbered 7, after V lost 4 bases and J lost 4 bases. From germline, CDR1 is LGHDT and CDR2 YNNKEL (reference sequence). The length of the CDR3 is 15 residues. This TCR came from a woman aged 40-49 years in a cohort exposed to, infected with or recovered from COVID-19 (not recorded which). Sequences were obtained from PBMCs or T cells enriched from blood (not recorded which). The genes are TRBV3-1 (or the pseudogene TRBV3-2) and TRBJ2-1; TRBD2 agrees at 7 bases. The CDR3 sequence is CASSPSASGYNEQFF. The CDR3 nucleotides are TGTGCCAGCAGCCCTTCGGCTAGCGGATACAATGAGCAGTTCTTC.